This T cell receptor beta chain was obtained from a study of blood T cell repertoires in COVID-19. Only in-frame clones appear in the TCRdb table, and some are missing; sequencing was by immunoSEQ multiplex PCR. The sample lists 65,000 to 80,000 clones, 70% to 90% occurring once. The V segment lost 3 bases and the J segment 0 bases; nucleotides outside the gene matches: 6. In germline, CDR1 is SGDLS, CDR2 YYNGEE. The CDR3 length is 16 residues. This clonotype was obtained from a man in his 70s with active or convalescent COVID-19. The sequenced sample consisted of peripheral blood. The V gene is TRBV9, the J gene TRBJ2-3; 8 nucleotides align to TRBD2. CDR3 protein: CASSGTGTRSTDTQYF. CDR3 DNA sequence: TGTGCCAGCAGCGGTACCGGGACTAGAAGCACAGATACGCAGTATTTT.